This TCR beta chain was found in a study of T cells after posttransplantation cyclophosphamide. Whole-study results and caveats: Recipient CMV seropositivity and CMV reactivation strongly tracked TRB clonality. Tissue-infiltrating T cells from skin or gut overlapped little with blood T cells. Later post-transplant blood repertoires were often dominated by donor CD8+ memory clones.

In this sample, this clone turned up many times. Antigen unknown. Using immunoSEQ multiplex PCR, the repertoire was profiled, and TCRdb retains in-frame clones only, with some absent. Listed for the sample are some 46,000 clones, none seen a single time. The sequenced sample was PBMCs. The TCR was taken from a man aged 40-49 years in good health, CMV-negative, and a related stem cell transplant donor.

The CDR3 sequence: CASSQAEPYEQYV. CDR3 DNA: TGCGCCAGCAGCCAAGCGGAGCCCTACGAGCAGTACGTC. The rearrangement uses TRBV4-1 and TRBJ2-7; no clear D gene. V was clipped by 1 base and J by 2 bases, with 6 bases between them. Per germline, CDR1 MGHRA and CDR2 YSYEKL. The CDR3 has 13 amino acids.